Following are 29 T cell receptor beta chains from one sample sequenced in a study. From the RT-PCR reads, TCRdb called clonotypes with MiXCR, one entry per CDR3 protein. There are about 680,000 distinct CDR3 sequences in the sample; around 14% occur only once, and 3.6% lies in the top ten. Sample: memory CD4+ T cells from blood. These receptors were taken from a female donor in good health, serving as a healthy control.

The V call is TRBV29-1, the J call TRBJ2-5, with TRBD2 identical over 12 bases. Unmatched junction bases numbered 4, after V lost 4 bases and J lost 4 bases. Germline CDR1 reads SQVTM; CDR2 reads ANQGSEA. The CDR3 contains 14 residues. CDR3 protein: CSVVGLAGLETQYF. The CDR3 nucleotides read TGCAGCGTTGTAGGACTAGCGGGGTTAGAGACCCAGTACTTC.

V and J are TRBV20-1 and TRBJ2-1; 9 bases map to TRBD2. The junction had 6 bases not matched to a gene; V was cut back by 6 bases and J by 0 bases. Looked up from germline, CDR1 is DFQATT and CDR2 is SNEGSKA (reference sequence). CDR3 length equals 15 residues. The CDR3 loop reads CSARLAANSYNEQFF. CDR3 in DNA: TGCAGTGCCAGACTAGCGGCGAACTCCTACAATGAGCAGTTCTTC.

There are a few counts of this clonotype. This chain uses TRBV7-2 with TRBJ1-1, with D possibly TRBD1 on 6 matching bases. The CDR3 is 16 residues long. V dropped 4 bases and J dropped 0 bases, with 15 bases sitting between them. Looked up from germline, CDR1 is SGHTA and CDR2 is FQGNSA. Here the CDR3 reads CASSSRSGALNTEAFF. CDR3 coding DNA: TGTGCCAGCAGCTCCCGGTCAGGGGCCCTGAACACTGAAGCTTTCTTT.

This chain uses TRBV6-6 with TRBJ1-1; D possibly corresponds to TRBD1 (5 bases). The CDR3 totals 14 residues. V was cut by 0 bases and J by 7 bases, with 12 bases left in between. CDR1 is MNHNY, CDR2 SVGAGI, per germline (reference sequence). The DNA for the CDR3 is TGTGCCAGCAGTTACTCGGGCAGGGCGGTTGAAGCTTTCTTT. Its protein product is CASSYSGRAVEAFF.

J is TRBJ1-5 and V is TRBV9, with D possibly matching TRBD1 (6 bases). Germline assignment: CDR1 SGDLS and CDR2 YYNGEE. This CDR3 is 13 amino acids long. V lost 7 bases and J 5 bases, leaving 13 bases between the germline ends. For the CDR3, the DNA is TGTGCCAGCGCCCGGGGGCTGGATCAGCCCCAGCATTTT. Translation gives CASARGLDQPQHF.

DNA of the CDR3: TGTGCCAGCAGCTTCGACGGATGGAATCAGCCCCAGCATTTT. It is translated as CASSFDGWNQPQHF. The chain uses TRBV11-2 and TRBJ1-5; the D is unclear. CDR3 length equals 14 residues. The V end lost 3 bases, the J end lost 4 bases, and 10 bases lay between the germline ends. CDR1 and CDR2 (germline): SGHAT, FQNNGV.

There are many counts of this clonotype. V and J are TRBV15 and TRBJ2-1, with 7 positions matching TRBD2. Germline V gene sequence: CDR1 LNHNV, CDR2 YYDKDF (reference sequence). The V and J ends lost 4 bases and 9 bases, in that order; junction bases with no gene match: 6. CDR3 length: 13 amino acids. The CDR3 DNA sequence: TGTGCCACCAGCAATAGCGGGTCCCGTGAGCAGTTCTTC. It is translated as CATSNSGSREQFF.

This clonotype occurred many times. In DNA, the CDR3 is TGCGCCAGCAGCCCCGGACTAGCGGGAGGTGGGGAGCAGTACTTC. Translated: CASSPGLAGGGEQYF. The rearrangement links TRBV5-1 to TRBJ2-7; TRBD2 agrees at 14 bases. J gave up 7 bases and V 4 bases, and 7 bases lay outside the gene matches. The CDR3 is 15 residues long. Germline V gives CDR1 SGHRS, CDR2 YFSETQ.

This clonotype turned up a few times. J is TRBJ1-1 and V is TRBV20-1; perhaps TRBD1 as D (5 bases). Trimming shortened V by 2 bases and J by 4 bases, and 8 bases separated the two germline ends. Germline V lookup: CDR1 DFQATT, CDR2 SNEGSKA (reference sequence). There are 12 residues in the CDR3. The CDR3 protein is CSARWGGTEAFF. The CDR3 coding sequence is TGCAGTGCTAGATGGGGGGGCACTGAAGCTTTCTTT.

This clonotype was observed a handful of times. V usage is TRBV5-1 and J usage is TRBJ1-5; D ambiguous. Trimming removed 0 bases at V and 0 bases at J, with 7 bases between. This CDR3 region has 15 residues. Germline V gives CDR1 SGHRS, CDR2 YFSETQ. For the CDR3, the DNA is TGCGCCAGCAGCTTGGATGGGGATAGCAATCAGCCCCAGCATTTT. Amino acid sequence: CASSLDGDSNQPQHF.

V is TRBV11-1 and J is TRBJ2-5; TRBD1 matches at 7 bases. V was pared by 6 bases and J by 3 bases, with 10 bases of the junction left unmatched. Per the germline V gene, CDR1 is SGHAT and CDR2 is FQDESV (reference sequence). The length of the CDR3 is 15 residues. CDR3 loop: CASRNRDRGEETQYF. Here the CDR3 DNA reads TGTGCCAGCAGGAACCGGGACAGAGGAGAAGAGACCCAGTACTTC.

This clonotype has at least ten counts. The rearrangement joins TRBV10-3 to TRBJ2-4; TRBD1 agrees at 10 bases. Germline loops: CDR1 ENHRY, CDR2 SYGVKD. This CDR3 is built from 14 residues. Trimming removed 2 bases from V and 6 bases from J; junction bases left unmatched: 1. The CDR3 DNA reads TGTGCCATCAGTGAGGGACAGGGGGTAAACATTCAGTACTTC. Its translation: CAISEGQGVNIQYF.

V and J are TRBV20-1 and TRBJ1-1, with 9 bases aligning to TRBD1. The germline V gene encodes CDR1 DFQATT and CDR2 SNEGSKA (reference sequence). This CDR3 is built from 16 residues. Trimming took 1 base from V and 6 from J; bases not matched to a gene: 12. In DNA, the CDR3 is TGCAGTGCTAGAGGAGGAATCGGGACAGGGCTTTCTGAAGCTTTCTTT. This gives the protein CSARGGIGTGLSEAFF.

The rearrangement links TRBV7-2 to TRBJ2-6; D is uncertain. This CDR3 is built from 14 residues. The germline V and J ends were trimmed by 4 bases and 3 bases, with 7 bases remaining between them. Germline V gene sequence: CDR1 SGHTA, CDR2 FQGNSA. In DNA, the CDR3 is TGTGCCAGCAGCTCTAGGCTTGGGGCCAACGTCCTGACTTTC. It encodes CASSSRLGANVLTF.

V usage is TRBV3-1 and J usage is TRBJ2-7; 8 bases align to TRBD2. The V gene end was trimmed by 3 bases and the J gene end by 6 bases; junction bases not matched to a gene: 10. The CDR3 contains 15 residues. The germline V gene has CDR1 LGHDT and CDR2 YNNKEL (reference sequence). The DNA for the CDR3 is TGTGCCAGCAGCCAGGGGCCAGCGGGAGTCAGCGAGCAGTACTTC. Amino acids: CASSQGPAGVSEQYF.

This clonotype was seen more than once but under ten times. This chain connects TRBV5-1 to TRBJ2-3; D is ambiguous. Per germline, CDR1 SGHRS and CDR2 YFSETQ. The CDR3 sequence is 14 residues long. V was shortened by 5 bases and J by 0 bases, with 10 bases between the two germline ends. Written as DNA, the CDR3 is TGCGCCAGCAGTTCCAGCGCTAGCACAGATACGCAGTATTTT. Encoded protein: CASSSSASTDTQYF. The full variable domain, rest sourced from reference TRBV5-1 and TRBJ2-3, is KAGVTQTPRYLIKTRGQQVTLSCSPISGHRSVSWYQQTPGQGLQFLFEYFSETQRNKGNFPGRFSGRQFSNSRSEMNVSTLELGDSALYLCASSSSASTDTQYFGPGTRLTVL.

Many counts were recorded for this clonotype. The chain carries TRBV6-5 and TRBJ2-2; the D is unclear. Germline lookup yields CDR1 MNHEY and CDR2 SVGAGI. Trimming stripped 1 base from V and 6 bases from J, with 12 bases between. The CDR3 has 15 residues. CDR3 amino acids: CASSYLTRAAGELFF. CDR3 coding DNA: TGTGCCAGCAGTTACTTAACCCGGGCGGCCGGGGAGCTGTTTTTT.

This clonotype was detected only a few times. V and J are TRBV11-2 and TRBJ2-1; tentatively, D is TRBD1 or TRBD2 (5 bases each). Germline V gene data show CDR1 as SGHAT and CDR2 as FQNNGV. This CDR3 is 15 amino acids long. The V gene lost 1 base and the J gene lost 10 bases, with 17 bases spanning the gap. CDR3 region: CASSLAWQGRAEQFF. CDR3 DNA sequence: TGTGCCAGCAGCTTAGCCTGGCAGGGACGAGCCGAGCAGTTCTTC.

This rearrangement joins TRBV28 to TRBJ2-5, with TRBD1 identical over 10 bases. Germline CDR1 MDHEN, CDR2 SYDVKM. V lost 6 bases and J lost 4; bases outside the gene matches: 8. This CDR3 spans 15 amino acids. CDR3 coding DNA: TGTGCCAGCAGGAGACAGGGGGCTGCTGGAGAGACCCAGTACTTC. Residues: CASRRQGAAGETQYF.

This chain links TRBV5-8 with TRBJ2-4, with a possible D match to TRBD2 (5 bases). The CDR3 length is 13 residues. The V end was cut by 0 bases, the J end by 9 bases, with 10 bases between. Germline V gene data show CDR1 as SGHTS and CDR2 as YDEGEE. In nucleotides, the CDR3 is TGTGCCAGCAGCTTGGAGGAGGTTAGCATTCAGTACTTC. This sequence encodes CASSLEEVSIQYF.

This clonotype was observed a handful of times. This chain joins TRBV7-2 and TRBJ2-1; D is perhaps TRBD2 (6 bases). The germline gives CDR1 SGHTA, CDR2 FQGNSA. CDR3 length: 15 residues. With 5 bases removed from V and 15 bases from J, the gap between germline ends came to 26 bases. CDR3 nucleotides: TGTGCCAGCAGCCACGTCCGCTCTAGCGCCCCCCAAAGGTTCTTC. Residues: CASSHVRSSAPQRFF.

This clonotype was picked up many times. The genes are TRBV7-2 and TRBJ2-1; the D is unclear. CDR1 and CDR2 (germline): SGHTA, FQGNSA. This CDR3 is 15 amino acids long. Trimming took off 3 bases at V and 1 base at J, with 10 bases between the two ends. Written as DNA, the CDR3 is TGTGCCAGCAGCTTTGGGCCTACTTCCTACAATGAGCAGTTCTTC. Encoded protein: CASSFGPTSYNEQFF.

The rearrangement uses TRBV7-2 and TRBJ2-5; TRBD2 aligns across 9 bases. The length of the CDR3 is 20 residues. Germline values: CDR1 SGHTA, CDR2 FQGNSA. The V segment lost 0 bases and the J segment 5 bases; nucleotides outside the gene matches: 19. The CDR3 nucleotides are TGTGCCAGCAGCTTAGCGCTTTTGGCGGGAGGGCCCTCTCGGGAGGAGACCCAGTACTTC. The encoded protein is CASSLALLAGGPSREETQYF.

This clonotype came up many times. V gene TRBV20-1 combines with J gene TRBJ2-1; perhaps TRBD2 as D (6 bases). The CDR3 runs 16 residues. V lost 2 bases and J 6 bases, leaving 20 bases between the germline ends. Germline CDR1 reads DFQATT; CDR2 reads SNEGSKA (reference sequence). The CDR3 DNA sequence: TGCAGTGCTAGATCATTTCGGGCAGGACTACTCAATGAGCAGTTCTTC. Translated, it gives CSARSFRAGLLNEQFF.

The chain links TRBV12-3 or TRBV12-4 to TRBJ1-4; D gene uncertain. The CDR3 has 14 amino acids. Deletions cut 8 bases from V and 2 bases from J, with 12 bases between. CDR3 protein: CASLSSGTNEKLFF. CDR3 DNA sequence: TGTGCCAGCTTGTCCTCTGGCACTAATGAAAAACTGTTTTTT.

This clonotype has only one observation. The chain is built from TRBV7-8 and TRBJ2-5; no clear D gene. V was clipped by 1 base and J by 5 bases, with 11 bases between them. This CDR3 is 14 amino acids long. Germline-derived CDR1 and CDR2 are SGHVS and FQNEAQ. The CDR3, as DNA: TGTGCCAGCAGCTTAGGGACGGAAACCGAGACCCAGTACTTC. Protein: CASSLGTETETQYF.

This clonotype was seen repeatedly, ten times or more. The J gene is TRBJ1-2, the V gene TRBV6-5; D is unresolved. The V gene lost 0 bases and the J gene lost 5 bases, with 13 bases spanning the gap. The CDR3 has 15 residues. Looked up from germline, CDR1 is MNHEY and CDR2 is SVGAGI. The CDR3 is CASSYSKGKGYGYTF. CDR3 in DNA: TGTGCCAGCAGTTACTCGAAAGGGAAAGGGTATGGCTACACCTTC.

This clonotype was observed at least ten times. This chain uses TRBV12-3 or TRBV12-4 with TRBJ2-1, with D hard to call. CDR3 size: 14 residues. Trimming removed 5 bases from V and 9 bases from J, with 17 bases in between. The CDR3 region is CASSATPRSGEQFF. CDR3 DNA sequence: TGTGCCAGCAGTGCAACCCCTAGATCTGGTGAGCAGTTCTTC.

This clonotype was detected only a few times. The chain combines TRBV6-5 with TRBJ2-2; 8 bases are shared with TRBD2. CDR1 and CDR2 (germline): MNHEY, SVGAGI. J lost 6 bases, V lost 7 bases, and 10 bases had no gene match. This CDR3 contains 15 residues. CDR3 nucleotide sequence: TGTGCCAGCACCGAGAGCGGAGCGGGAGCCGGGGAGCTGTTTTTT. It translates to CASTESGAGAGELFF.